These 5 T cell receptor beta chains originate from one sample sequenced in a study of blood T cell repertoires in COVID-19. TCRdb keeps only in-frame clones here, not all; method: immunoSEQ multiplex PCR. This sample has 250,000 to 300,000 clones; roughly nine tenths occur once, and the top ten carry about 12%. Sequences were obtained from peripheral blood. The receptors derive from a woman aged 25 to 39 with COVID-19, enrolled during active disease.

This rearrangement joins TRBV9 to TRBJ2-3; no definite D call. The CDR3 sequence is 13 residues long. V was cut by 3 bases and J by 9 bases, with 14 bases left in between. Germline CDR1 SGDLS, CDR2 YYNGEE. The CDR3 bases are TGTGCCAGCAGCGGTGACTTTCCTTCGACGCAGTATTTT. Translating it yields CASSGDFPSTQYF. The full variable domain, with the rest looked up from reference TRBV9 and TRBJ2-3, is DSGVTQTPKHLITATGQRVTLRCSPRSGDLSVYWYQQSLDQGLQFLIQYYNGEERAKGNILERFSAQQFPDLHSELNLSSLELGDSALYFCASSGDFPSTQYFGPGTRLTVL.

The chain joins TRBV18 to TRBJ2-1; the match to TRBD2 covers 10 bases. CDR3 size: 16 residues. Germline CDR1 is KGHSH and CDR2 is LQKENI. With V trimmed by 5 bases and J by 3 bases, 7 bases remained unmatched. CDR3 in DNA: TGTGCCAGCTCAACGATTAGCGGGGGGATCTACAATGAGCAGTTCTTC. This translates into CASSTISGGIYNEQFF.

The CDR3 sequence is CASKAVAYNEQFF. The DNA of the CDR3 is TGTGCCAGCAAAGCGGTTGCCTACAATGAGCAGTTCTTC. This chain joins TRBV27 and TRBJ2-1, with D possibly TRBD2 on 5 matching bases. Trimming left V 7 bases short and J 2 bases short, with 9 bases between. The germline V gene encodes CDR1 MNHEY and CDR2 SMNVEV (reference sequence). The CDR3 runs 13 residues.

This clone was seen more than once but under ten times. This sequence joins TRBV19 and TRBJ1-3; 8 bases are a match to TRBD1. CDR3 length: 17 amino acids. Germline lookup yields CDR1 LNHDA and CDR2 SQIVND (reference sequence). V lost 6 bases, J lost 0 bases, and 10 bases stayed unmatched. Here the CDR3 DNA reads TGTGCCAGTAGGCGAACAGGGGGATCGTCCTCTGGAAACACCATATATTTT. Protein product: CASRRTGGSSSGNTIYF.

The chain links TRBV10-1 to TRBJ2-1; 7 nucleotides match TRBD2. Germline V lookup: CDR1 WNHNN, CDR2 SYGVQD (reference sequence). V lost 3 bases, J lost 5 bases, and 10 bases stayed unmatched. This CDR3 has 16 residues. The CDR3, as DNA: TGCGCCAGCAGTGAACGTGGCGGGGGTCTCGACAATGAGCAGTTCTTC. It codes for CASSERGGGLDNEQFF.